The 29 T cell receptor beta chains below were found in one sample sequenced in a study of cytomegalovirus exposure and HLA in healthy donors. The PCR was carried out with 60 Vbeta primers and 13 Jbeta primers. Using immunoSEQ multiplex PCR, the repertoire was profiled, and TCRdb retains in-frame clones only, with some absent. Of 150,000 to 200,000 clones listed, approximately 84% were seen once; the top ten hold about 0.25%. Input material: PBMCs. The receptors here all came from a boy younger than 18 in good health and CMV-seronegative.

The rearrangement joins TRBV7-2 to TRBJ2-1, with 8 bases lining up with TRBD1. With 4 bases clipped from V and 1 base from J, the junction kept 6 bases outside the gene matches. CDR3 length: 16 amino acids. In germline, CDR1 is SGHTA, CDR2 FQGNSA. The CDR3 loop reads CASSSGQGRSYNEQFF. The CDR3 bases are TGTGCCAGCAGCTCCGGACAGGGTAGGTCCTACAATGAGCAGTTCTTC.

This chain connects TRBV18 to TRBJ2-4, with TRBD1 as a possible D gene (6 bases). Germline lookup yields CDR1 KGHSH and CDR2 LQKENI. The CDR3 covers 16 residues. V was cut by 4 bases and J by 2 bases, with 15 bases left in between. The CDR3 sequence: CASSQRTEGTKNIQYF. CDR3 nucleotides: TGTGCCAGCTCACAAAGGACAGAGGGGACCAAAAACATTCAGTACTTC.

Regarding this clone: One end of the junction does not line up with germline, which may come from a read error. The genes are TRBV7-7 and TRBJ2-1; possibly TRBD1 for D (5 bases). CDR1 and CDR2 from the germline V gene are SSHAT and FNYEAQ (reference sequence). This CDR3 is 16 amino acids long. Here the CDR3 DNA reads TGTGCTAGCAGCCACCAACCGGTGGGGCATCTCAATGAGCAGTTCTTC. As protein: CASSHQPVGHLNEQFF.

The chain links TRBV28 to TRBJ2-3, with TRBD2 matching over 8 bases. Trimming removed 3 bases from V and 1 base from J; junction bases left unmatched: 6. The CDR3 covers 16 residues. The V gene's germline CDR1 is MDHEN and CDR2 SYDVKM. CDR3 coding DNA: TGTGCCAGCAGTTTGCCCCCGGGAGGGGGCACAGATACGCAGTATTTT. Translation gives CASSLPPGGGTDTQYF.

For the CDR3, the DNA is TGTGCCAGTAGTGCCCAGGTGAGGGGCACAGATACGCAGTATTTT. Encoded protein: CASSAQVRGTDTQYF. The rearrangement joins TRBV19 to TRBJ2-3, with a weak D call TRBD2 (5 bases). The CDR3 consists of 15 residues. The germline V gene encodes CDR1 LNHDA and CDR2 SQIVND (reference sequence). V was pared by 5 bases and J by 1 base, with 13 bases between.

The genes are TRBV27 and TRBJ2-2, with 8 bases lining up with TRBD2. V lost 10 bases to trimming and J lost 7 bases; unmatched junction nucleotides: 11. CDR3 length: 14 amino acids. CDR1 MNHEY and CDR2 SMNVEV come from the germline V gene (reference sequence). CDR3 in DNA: TGTGCCAACCCCCTGGGGACTAGTGTCGGGGAGCTGTTTTTT. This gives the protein CANPLGTSVGELFF.

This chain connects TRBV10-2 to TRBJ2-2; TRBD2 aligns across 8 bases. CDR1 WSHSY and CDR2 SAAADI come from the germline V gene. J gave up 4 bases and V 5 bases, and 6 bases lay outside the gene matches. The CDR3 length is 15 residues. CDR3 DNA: TGCGCCAGCAGTTGGAGCGGGGGATCCACCGGGGAGCTGTTTTTT. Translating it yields CASSWSGGSTGELFF.

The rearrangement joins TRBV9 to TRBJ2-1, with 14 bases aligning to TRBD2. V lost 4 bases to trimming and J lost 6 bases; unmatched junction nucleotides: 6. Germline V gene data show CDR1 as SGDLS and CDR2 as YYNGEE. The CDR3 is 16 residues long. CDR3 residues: CASSPGLAGGLNEQFF. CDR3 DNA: TGTGCCAGCAGCCCAGGACTAGCGGGGGGCCTCAATGAGCAGTTCTTC. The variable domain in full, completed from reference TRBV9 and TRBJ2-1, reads DSGVTQTPKHLITATGQRVTLRCSPRSGDLSVYWYQQSLDQGLQFLIQYYNGEERAKGNILERFSAQQFPDLHSELNLSSLELGDSALYFCASSPGLAGGLNEQFFGPGTRLTVL.

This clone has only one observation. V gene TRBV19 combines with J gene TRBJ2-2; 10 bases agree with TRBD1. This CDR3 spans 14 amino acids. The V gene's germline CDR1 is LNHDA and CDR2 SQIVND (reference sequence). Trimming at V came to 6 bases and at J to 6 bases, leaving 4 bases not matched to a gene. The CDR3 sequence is CASRTGGEAGELFF. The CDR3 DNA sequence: TGTGCCAGTAGGACAGGGGGCGAAGCCGGGGAGCTGTTTTTT.

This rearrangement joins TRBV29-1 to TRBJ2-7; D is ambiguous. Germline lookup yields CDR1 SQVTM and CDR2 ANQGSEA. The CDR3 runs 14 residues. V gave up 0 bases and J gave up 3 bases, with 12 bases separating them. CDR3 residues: CSVEDETPGYEQYF. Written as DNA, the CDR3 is TGCAGCGTTGAAGACGAAACCCCAGGCTACGAGCAGTACTTC.

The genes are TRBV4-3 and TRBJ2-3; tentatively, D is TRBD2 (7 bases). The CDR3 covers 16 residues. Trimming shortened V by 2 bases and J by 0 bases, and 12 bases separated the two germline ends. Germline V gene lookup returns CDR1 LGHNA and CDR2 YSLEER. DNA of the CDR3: TGCGCCAGCAGCCAACGAGGGGGGGGGAGCACAGATACGCAGTATTTT. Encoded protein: CASSQRGGGSTDTQYF.

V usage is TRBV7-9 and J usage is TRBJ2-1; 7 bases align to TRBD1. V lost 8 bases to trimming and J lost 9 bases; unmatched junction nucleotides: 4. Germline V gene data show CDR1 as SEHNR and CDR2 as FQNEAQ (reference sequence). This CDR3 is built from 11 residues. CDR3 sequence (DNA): TGTGCCAGCGGACAGGTCAGTGAGCAGTTCTTC. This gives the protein CASGQVSEQFF.

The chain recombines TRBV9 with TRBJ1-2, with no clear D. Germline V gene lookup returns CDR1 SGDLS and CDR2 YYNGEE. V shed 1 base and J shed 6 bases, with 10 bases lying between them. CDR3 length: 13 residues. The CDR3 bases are TGTGCCAGCAGCGTATATTACATGAATGGCTACACCTTC. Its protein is CASSVYYMNGYTF.

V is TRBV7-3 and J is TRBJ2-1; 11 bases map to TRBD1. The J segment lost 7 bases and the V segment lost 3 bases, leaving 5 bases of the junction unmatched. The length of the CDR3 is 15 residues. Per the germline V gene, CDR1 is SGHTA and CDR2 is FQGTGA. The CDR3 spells CASSLPDRGQNEQFF. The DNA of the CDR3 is TGTGCCAGCAGCTTGCCGGACAGGGGGCAGAATGAGCAGTTCTTC.

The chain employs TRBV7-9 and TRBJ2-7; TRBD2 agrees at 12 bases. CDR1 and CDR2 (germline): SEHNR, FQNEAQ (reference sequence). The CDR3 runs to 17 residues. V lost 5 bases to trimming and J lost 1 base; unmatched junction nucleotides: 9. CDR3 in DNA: TGTGCCAGCAGCCCGACTAGCGGGGGCCCTTCGTCCTACGAGCAGTACTTC. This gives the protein CASSPTSGGPSSYEQYF.

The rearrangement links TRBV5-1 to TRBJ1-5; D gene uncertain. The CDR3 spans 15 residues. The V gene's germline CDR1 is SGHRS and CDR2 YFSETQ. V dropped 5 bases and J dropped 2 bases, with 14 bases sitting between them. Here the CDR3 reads CASSTGLSGNQPQHF. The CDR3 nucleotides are TGCGCCAGCAGTACGGGTCTGTCGGGCAATCAGCCCCAGCATTTT.

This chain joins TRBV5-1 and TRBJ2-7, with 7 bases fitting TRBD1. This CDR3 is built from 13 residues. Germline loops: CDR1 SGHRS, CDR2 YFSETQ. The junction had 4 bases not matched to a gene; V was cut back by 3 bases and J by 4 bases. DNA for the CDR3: TGCGCCAGCAGCTCCCGACAGGGATACGAGCAGTACTTC. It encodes CASSSRQGYEQYF.

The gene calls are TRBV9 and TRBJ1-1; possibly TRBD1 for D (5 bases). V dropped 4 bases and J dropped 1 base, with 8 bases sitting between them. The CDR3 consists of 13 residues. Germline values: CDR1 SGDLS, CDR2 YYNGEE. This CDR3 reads CASSNRPNTEAFF. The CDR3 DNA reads TGTGCCAGCAGCAACAGGCCGAACACTGAAGCTTTCTTT.

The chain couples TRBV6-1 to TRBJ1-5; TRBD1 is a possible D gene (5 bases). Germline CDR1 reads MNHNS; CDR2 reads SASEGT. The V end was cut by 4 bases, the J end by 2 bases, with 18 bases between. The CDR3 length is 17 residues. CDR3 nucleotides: TGTGCCAGCAGTGCCCCTCCGGGGGTTGGTGGCAATCAGCCCCAGCATTTT. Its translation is CASSAPPGVGGNQPQHF.

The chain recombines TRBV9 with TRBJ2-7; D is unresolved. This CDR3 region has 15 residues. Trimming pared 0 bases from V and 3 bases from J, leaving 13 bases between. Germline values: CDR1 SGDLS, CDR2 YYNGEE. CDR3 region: CASSVDQVSLYEQYF. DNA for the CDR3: TGTGCCAGCAGCGTAGACCAGGTCAGCCTCTACGAGCAGTACTTC. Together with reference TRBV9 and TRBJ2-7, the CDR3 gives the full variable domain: DSGVTQTPKHLITATGQRVTLRCSPRSGDLSVYWYQQSLDQGLQFLIQYYNGEERAKGNILERFSAQQFPDLHSELNLSSLELGDSALYFCASSVDQVSLYEQYFGPGTRLTVT.

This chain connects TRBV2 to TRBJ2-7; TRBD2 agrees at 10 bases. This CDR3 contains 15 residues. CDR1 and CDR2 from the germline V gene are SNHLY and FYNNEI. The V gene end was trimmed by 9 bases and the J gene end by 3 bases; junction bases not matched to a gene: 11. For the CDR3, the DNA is TGTGCCAGGACCCGAGAGACTAGCGGGCGCTACGAGCAGTACTTC. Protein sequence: CARTRETSGRYEQYF.

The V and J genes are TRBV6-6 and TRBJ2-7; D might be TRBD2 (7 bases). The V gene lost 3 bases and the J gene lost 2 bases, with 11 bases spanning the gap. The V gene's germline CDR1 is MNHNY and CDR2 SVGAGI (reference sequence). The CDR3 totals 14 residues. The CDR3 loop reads CASSYPGGTYEQYF. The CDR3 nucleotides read TGTGCCAGCAGTTATCCGGGGGGCACCTACGAGCAGTACTTC.

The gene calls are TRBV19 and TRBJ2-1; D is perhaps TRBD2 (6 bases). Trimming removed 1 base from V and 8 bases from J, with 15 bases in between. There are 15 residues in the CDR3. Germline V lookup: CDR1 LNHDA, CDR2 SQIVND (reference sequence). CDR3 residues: CASSIALSGTYEQFF. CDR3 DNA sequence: TGTGCCAGTAGTATAGCTCTTTCAGGGACTTATGAGCAGTTCTTC. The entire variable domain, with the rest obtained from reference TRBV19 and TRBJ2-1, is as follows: DGGITQSPKYLFRKEGQNVTLSCEQNLNHDAMYWYRQDPGQGLRLIYYSQIVNDFQKGDIAEGYSVSREKKESFPLTVTSAQKNPTAFYLCASSIALSGTYEQFFGPGTRLTVL.

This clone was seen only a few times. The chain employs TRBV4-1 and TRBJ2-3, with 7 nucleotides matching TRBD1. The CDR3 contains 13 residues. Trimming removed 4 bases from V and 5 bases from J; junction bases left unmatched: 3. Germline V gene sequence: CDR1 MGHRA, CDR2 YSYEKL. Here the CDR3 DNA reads TGCGCCAGCAGCCGGGACAGCTTAGATACGCAGTATTTT. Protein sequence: CASSRDSLDTQYF.

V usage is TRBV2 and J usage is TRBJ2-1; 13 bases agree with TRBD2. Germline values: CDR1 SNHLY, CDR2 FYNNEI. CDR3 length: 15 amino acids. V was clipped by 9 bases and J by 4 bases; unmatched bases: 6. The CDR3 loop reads CASGTSGTRYNEQFF. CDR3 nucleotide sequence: TGTGCCAGTGGGACTAGCGGGACCCGATACAATGAGCAGTTCTTC.

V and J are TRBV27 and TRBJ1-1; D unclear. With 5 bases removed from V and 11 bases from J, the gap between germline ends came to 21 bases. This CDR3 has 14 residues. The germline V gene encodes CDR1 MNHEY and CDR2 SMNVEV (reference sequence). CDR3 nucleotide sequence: TGTGCCAGCAGTCCCCGTGGTGGCGGAGCGGATGCTTTCTTT. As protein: CASSPRGGGADAFF.

The chain's CDR3 is CASSQEQDSRLSWQYF. In DNA, the CDR3 is TGTGCCAGCAGCCAAGAACAAGACAGCCGTCTATCGTGGCAGTACTTC. The chain employs TRBV4-2 and TRBJ2-7; D possibly corresponds to TRBD1 (5 bases). The germline V and J ends were trimmed by 0 bases and 9 bases, with 21 bases remaining between them. This CDR3 region has 16 residues. The germline V gene has CDR1 LGHNA and CDR2 YNFKEQ.

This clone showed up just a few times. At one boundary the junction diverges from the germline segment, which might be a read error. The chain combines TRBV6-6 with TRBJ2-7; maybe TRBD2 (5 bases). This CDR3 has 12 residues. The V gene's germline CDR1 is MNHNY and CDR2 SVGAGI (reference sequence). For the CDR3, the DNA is TGTGCCAGCAGTTACGGAGTGGAGGATAAGCTGTTC. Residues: CASSYGVEDKLF.

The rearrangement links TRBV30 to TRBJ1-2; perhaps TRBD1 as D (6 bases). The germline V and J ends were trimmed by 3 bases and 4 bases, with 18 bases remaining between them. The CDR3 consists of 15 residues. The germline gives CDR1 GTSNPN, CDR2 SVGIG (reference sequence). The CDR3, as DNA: TGTGCCTGGAGACCGGGAGGGGGGCTTACCTATGGCTACACCTTC. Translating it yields CAWRPGGGLTYGYTF.